This T cell receptor (beta chain) appears in the sequencing data of a study of cytomegalovirus exposure and HLA in healthy donors. About the research overall: A data release that came early held some 84 million unique TCRs from HLA-typed donors.

Donors likely had unrecorded immune exposures despite being nominally healthy when sampled. General study points: Most likely, a cluster of highly shared sequence variants arose as a sequencing artifact.

This clone was found once. What it binds is not known. The PCR was carried out with 60 Vbeta primers and 13 Jbeta primers. Sequencing used immunoSEQ multiplex PCR; TCRdb keeps in-frame clones, though not all of them. The repertoire holds around 110,000 clones, around 75% seen once, with 2.1% in the top ten. Germline loops: CDR1 SGHTA, CDR2 FQGNSA. The V and J ends lost 1 base and 10 bases, in that order; junction bases with no gene match: 3. The CDR3 has 13 residues. The chain couples TRBV7-2 to TRBJ2-3; 9 bases map to TRBD2. The sample consisted of PBMCs. This clonotype was sampled from a young man in good health and CMV-seronegative. In DNA form, the CDR3 reads TGTGCCAGCAGCTTAGGGTTAGCGGGGGCGCAGTATTTT. Amino acid sequence: CASSLGLAGAQYF.